This T cell receptor (beta chain) is drawn from a study of tumor-infiltrating lymphocytes in primary liver carcinoma. A primer matching the constant region was used to make TCR beta cDNA from 500 to 650 ng of total RNA. Slightly modified ARM-PCR, run as three nested multiplex PCR rounds, produced the TCR beta libraries. Amplification in the first two PCR rounds was performed using TRBV1-TRBV30 forward primers and a C-beta reverse primer for around 10 cycles each. A single record per CDR3 protein comes from TCRdb applying MiXCR to the multiplex PCR reads. The table records approximately 320,000 distinct CDR3 sequences, approximately 54% of them present only once. Unsorted whole blood yielded blood RNA, and germline DNA was extracted as well. CDR3 size: 14 residues. Germline V lookup: CDR1 SQVTM, CDR2 ANQGSEA. Between the trimmed V and J ends, which lost 7 bases and 3 bases, there was a span of 18 bases.

About this clonotype: A much larger clone differs by one base, so this may be a read error.

Sequencing was performed on peripheral blood. This clonotype was obtained from a woman in her 30s with primary liver carcinoma and hepatitis B virus infection. The rearrangement links TRBV29-1 to TRBJ2-5, with D maybe TRBD2 (6 bases). The CDR3 here is CSGGDRDGKETQYF. DNA of the CDR3: TGCAGCGGGGGGGACCGGGACGGAAAAGAGACCCAGTACTTC.